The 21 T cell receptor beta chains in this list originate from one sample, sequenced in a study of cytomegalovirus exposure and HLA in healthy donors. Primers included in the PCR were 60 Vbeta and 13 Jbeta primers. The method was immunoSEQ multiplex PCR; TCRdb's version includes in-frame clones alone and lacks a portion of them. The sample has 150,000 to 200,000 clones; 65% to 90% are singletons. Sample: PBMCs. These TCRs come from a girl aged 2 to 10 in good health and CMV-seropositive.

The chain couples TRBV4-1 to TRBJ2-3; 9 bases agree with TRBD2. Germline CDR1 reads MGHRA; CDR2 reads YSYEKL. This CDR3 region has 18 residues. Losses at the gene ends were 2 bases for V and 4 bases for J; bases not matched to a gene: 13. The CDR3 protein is CASSQRPMRGGTPDTQYF. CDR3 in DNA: TGCGCCAGCAGCCAACGACCAATGCGGGGGGGAACACCAGATACGCAGTATTTT.

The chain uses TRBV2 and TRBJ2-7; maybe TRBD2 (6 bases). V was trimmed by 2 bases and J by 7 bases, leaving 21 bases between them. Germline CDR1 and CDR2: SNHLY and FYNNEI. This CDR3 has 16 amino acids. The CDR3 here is CASSEQGLQTSREQYF. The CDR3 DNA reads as TGTGCCAGCAGTGAACAGGGACTTCAGACTTCTCGGGAGCAGTACTTC.

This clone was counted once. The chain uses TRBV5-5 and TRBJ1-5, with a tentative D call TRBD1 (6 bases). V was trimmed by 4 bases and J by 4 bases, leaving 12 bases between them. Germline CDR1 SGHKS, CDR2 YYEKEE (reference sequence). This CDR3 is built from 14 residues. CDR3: CASSLDSLNQPQHF. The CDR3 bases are TGTGCCAGCAGCCTGGACAGTCTTAATCAGCCCCAGCATTTT.

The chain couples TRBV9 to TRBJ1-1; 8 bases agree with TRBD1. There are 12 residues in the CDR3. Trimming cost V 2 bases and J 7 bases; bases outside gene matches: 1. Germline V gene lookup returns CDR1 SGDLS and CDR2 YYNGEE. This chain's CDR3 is CASSVDRGEAFF. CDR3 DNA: TGTGCCAGCAGCGTCGACAGGGGTGAAGCTTTCTTT.

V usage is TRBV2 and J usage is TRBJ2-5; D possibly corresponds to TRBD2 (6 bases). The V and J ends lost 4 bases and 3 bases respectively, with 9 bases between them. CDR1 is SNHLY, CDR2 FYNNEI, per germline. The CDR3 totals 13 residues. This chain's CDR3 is CASSASAEETQYF. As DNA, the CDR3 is TGTGCCAGCAGTGCTAGCGCTGAAGAGACCCAGTACTTC.

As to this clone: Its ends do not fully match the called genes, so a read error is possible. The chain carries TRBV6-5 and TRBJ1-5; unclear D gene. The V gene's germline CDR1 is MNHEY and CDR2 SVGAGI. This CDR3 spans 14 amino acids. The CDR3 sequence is CACRVGPVNQPQHF. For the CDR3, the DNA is TGTGCCTGCAGAGTTGGGCCAGTGAATCAGCCCCAGCATTTT.

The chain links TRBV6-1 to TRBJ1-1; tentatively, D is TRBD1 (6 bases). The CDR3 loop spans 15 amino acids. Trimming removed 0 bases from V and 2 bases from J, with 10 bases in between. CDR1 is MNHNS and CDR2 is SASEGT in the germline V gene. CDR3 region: CASSEAGHINTEAFF. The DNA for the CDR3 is TGTGCCAGCAGTGAAGCGGGACACATAAACACTGAAGCTTTCTTT.

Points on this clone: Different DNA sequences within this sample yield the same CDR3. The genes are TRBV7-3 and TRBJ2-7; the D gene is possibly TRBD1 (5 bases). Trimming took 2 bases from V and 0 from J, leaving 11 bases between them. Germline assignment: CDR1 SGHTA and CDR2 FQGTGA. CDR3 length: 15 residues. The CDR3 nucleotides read TGTGCCAGCAGCTTAGGTCAGGGCCCCTCCTACGAGCAGTACTTC. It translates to CASSLGQGPSYEQYF.

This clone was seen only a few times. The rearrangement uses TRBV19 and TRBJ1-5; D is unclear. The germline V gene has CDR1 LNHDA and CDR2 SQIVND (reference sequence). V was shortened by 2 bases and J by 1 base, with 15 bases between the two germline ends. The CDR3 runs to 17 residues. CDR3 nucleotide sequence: TGTGCCAGTAGTATAAAGGACCCTCGAGGGAGCAATCAGCCCCAGCATTTT. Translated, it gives CASSIKDPRGSNQPQHF.

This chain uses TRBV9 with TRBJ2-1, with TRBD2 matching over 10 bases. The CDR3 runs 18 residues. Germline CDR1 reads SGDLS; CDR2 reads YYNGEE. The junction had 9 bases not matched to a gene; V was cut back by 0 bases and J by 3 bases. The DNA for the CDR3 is TGTGCCAGCAGCGTAGAGCAATGGAGCGGGAGGGGCTACAATGAGCAGTTCTTC. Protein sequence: CASSVEQWSGRGYNEQFF.

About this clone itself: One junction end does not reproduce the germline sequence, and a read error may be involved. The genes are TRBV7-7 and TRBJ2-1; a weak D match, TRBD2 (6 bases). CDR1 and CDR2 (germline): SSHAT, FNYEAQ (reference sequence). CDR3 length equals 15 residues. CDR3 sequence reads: CASSPNAGLYNEQFF. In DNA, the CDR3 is TGTGCTAGCAGCCCGAACGCGGGATTATACAATGAGCAGTTCTTC.

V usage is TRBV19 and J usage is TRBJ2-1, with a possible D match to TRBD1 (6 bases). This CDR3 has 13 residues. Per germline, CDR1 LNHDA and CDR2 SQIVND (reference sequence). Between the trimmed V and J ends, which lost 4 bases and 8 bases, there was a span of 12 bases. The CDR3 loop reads CASSSQQGYEQFF. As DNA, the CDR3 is TGTGCCAGTAGTAGCCAACAGGGATATGAGCAGTTCTTC. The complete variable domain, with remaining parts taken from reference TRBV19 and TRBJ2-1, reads DGGITQSPKYLFRKEGQNVTLSCEQNLNHDAMYWYRQDPGQGLRLIYYSQIVNDFQKGDIAEGYSVSREKKESFPLTVTSAQKNPTAFYLCASSSQQGYEQFFGPGTRLTVL.

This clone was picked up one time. The CDR3 region is CASSLGLAGGPYNEQFF. CDR3 bases: TGTGCCAGCAGCCTGGGACTAGCGGGAGGGCCCTACAATGAGCAGTTCTTC. The V call is TRBV14, the J call TRBJ2-1, with 16 bases aligning to TRBD2. CDR1 is SGHDN and CDR2 is FVKESK in the germline V gene. V shed 4 bases and J 2 bases; nucleotides not matched to a gene: 2. The CDR3 is 17 residues long.

CDR3 in DNA: TGTGCCACCAGCAGAGATCGGGCAGGGGAAAATGGCTACACCTTC. This sequence encodes CATSRDRAGENGYTF. This chain connects TRBV15 to TRBJ1-2; D possibly corresponds to TRBD1 (6 bases). Trimming stripped 0 bases from V and 6 bases from J, with 14 bases between. The CDR3 sequence is 15 residues long. CDR1 and CDR2 from the germline V gene are LNHNV and YYDKDF (reference sequence).

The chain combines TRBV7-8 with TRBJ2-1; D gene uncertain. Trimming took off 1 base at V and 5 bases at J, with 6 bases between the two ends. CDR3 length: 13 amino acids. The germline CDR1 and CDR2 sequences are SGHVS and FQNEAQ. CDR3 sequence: CASSLERDNEQFF. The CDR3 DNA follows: TGTGCCAGCAGCTTAGAAAGAGACAATGAGCAGTTCTTC.

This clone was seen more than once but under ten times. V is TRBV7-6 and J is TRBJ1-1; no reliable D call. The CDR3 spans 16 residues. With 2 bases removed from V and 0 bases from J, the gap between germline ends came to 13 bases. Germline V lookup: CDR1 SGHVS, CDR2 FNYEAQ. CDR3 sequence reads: CASSLIMAAVNTEAFF. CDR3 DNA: TGTGCCAGCAGCTTAATCATGGCGGCGGTGAACACTGAAGCTTTCTTT.

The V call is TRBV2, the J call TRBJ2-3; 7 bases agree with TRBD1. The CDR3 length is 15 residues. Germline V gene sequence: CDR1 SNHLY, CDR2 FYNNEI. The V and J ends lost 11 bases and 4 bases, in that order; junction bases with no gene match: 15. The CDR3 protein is CAGKMTGSVADTQYF. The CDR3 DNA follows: TGTGCCGGAAAAATGACAGGGTCGGTGGCAGATACGCAGTATTTT.

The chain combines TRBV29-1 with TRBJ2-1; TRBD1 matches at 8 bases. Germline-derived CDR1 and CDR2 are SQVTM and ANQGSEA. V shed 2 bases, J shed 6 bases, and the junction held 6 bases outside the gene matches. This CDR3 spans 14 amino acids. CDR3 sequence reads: CSVETGTGFNEQFF. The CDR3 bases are TGCAGCGTTGAAACCGGGACAGGTTTCAATGAGCAGTTCTTC.

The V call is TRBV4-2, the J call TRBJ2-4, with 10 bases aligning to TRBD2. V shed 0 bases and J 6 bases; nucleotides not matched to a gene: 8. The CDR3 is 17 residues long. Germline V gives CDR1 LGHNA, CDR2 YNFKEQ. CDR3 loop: CASSQESPSGGANIQYF. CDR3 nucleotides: TGTGCCAGCAGCCAAGAATCGCCTAGCGGGGGAGCAAACATTCAGTACTTC.

The CDR3 coding sequence is TGTGCCAGCAGTGGTACAGGGGGCTTGAACACTGAAGCTTTCTTT. Its translation: CASSGTGGLNTEAFF. V is TRBV6-5 and J is TRBJ1-1; 9 nucleotides align to TRBD1. This CDR3 is 15 amino acids long. J was trimmed by 0 bases and V by 5 bases; bases with no gene match: 4. Germline-derived CDR1 and CDR2 are MNHEY and SVGAGI.

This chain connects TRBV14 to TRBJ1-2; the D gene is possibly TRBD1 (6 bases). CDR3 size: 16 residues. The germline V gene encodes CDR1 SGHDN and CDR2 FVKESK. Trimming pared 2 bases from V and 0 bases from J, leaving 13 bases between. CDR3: CASSQIGGGSNYGYTF. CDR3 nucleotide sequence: TGTGCCAGCAGCCAAATAGGGGGGGGCTCTAACTATGGCTACACCTTC.